The 24 T cell receptor beta chains below were found in one sample sequenced in a study of OX40 agonist ivuxolimab in advanced cancers. The data were produced by immunoSEQ multiplex PCR, yet TCRdb's version contains in-frame clones alone and is incomplete. The table records around 70,000 clones, 86% of them present only once. The sequencing here drew on CD4+ or CD8+ T cells sorted from blood, taken in a trial of the OX40 agonist ivuxolimab. The receptors were gathered from an adult with an advanced solid tumor such as melanoma, head and neck, liver or kidney cancer.

CDR3: CASSFWGKAIHEQYF. The CDR3 bases are TGTGCCAGCAGCTTTTGGGGTAAGGCGATCCACGAGCAGTACTTC. The chain uses TRBV5-4 and TRBJ2-7, with D hard to call. The V end lost 2 bases, the J end lost 5 bases, and 17 bases lay between the germline ends. In germline, CDR1 is SGHNT, CDR2 YYREEE (reference sequence). The CDR3 extends over 15 amino acids.

As DNA, the CDR3 is TGCGCCAGCAGATTTCCAGGGGACACAGATACGCAGTATTTT. As protein: CASRFPGDTDTQYF. The rearrangement links TRBV10-2 to TRBJ2-3; weak D call: TRBD1 (6 bases). V dropped 6 bases and J dropped 2 bases, with 12 bases sitting between them. Germline V gene data show CDR1 as WSHSY and CDR2 as SAAADI. CDR3 size: 14 residues.

V and J are TRBV27 and TRBJ2-3; D ambiguous. CDR3 length: 14 amino acids. V was clipped by 2 bases and J by 1 base, with 7 bases between them. Germline-derived CDR1 and CDR2 are MNHEY and SMNVEV (reference sequence). CDR3 amino acids: CASSLTAGTDTQYF. In nucleotides, the CDR3 is TGTGCCAGCAGTTTAACGGCGGGCACAGATACGCAGTATTTT.

The chain recombines TRBV11-2 with TRBJ2-3; D gene uncertain. The V gene lost 0 bases and the J gene lost 2 bases, with 6 bases spanning the gap. Germline CDR1 is SGHAT and CDR2 is FQNNGV. There are 14 residues in the CDR3. The CDR3 sequence is CASSLDRSTDTQYF. DNA for the CDR3: TGTGCCAGCAGCTTAGATCGGTCCACAGATACGCAGTATTTT.

This clone was recorded only once. The chain recombines TRBV6-6 with TRBJ1-2, with 8 bases lining up with TRBD1. The CDR3 is 13 amino acids. V shed 5 bases, J shed 4 bases, and the junction held 3 bases outside the gene matches. CDR1 and CDR2 from the germline V gene are MNHNY and SVGAGI (reference sequence). The CDR3 loop reads CASSGQGGYGYTF. CDR3 DNA: TGTGCCAGCAGTGGACAGGGAGGCTATGGCTACACCTTC.

Note on this clone: Different DNA sequences within this sample yield the same CDR3. The chain employs TRBV5-6 and TRBJ1-5; D unresolved. V lost 4 bases to trimming and J lost 4 bases, with 9 bases between them. The germline CDR1 and CDR2 sequences are SGHDT and YYEEEE. The CDR3 is made up of 13 amino acids. As DNA, the CDR3 is TGTGCCAGCAGCCGTTGGGGAAATCAGCCCCAGCATTTT. Encoded protein: CASSRWGNQPQHF.

The rearrangement links TRBV6-5 to TRBJ2-2; 9 positions match TRBD1. CDR1 and CDR2 (germline): MNHEY, SVGAGI. This CDR3 spans 16 amino acids. V lost 4 bases to trimming and J lost 5 bases; unmatched junction nucleotides: 8. This CDR3 reads CASSFPGQGNTGELFF. The CDR3 coding sequence is TGTGCCAGCAGTTTTCCGGGACAGGGTAATACCGGGGAGCTGTTTTTT.

This clone was seen just once. The genes are TRBV6-6 and TRBJ1-5, with D hard to call. V was trimmed by 5 bases and J by 2 bases, leaving 10 bases between them. The CDR3 is 14 amino acids. Per the germline V gene, CDR1 is MNHNY and CDR2 is SVGAGI (reference sequence). The CDR3 sequence: CASSLGGGNQPQHF. CDR3 nucleotide sequence: TGTGCCAGCAGTCTTGGTGGGGGCAATCAGCCCCAGCATTTT.

V and J are TRBV6-5 and TRBJ2-7; D unclear. Trimming left V 6 bases short and J 3 bases short, with 9 bases between. CDR1 is MNHEY and CDR2 is SVGAGI in the germline V gene. The CDR3 contains 12 residues. The CDR3 sequence is CASSSPGYEQYF. The DNA for the CDR3 is TGTGCCAGCAGCTCCCCAGGCTACGAGCAGTACTTC.

The V and J genes are TRBV29-1 and TRBJ2-7; 11 bases are a match to TRBD2. The CDR3 is 14 amino acids. The J segment lost 1 base and the V segment lost 4 bases, leaving 3 bases of the junction unmatched. CDR1 is SQVTM and CDR2 is ANQGSEA in the germline V gene. The CDR3, as DNA: TGCAGCGTTGTGGGACTAGCGGATTCCTACGAGCAGTACTTC. Encoded protein: CSVVGLADSYEQYF.

V gene TRBV6-5 combines with J gene TRBJ2-3, with TRBD2 matching 8 bases. After removal of 0 bases from V and 9 bases from J, the junction contained 8 bases not matched to a gene. The CDR3 spans 15 residues. Germline-derived CDR1 and CDR2 are MNHEY and SVGAGI. The CDR3 sequence is CASSYSRSGGGTQYF. The CDR3 DNA reads TGTGCCAGCAGTTACTCGAGGTCCGGCGGGGGGACGCAGTATTTT.

The V and J genes are TRBV29-1 and TRBJ2-1, with D possibly TRBD2 on 7 matching bases. The CDR3 covers 13 residues. Per germline, CDR1 SQVTM and CDR2 ANQGSEA. Trimming stripped 3 bases from V and 8 bases from J, with 14 bases between. CDR3 protein: CSVERGPYDEQFF. The CDR3 DNA sequence: TGCAGCGTTGAGCGGGGGCCCTATGATGAGCAGTTCTTC.

This sequence joins TRBV7-9 and TRBJ1-4; D perhaps matches TRBD1 (5 bases). The CDR3 contains 14 residues. Germline CDR1 SEHNR, CDR2 FQNEAQ (reference sequence). Trimming removed 5 bases from V and 3 bases from J, with 10 bases in between. CDR3 sequence reads: CASSAGHPNEKLFF. In DNA, the CDR3 is TGTGCCAGCAGCGCAGGACATCCTAATGAAAAACTGTTTTTT.

This clone was found many times. V gene TRBV19 combines with J gene TRBJ1-5; TRBD1 aligns across 9 bases. There are 16 residues in the CDR3. Germline V CDR1 and CDR2: LNHDA, SQIVND (reference sequence). V was pared by 4 bases and J by 3 bases, with 7 bases of the junction left unmatched. CDR3 bases: TGTGCCAGTAGTAAAGGGACAGGGCTTATCAATCAGCCCCAGCATTTT. It translates to CASSKGTGLINQPQHF.

This clone was seen a few times. The rearrangement links TRBV6-5 to TRBJ2-7; TRBD1 matches 9 bases. The CDR3 is 14 amino acids. Germline CDR1 MNHEY, CDR2 SVGAGI. With V trimmed by 8 bases and J by 3 bases, 8 bases remained unmatched. The CDR3 here is CASAPGTGRYEQYF. The CDR3 nucleotides read TGTGCCAGCGCCCCCGGGACAGGGCGCTACGAGCAGTACTTC.

The V gene is TRBV5-6, the J gene TRBJ2-7; D call uncertain. The CDR3 extends over 13 amino acids. The germline V and J ends were trimmed by 5 bases and 3 bases, with 12 bases remaining between them. Germline CDR1 and CDR2: SGHDT and YYEEEE. The CDR3 DNA reads as TGTGCCAGCAGTCCGAGACAAAACTACGAGCAGTACTTC. Translation gives CASSPRQNYEQYF.

The chain uses TRBV6-5 and TRBJ1-5; D remains unclear. The CDR3 length is 13 residues. CDR1 and CDR2 from the germline V gene are MNHEY and SVGAGI. V was cut by 2 bases and J by 4 bases, with 6 bases left in between. The CDR3 DNA is TGTGCCAGCAGTTACCGGGAGAATCAGCCCCAGCATTTT. This sequence encodes CASSYRENQPQHF.

This clone was seen only once. The V and J genes are TRBV6-5 and TRBJ2-5; D is possibly TRBD2 (6 bases). The V end lost 5 bases, the J end lost 1 base, and 14 bases lay between the germline ends. This CDR3 region has 15 residues. Germline values: CDR1 MNHEY, CDR2 SVGAGI. CDR3 loop: CASSKGLNIQETQYF. CDR3 coding DNA: TGTGCCAGCAGTAAGGGACTTAACATCCAAGAGACCCAGTACTTC.

The CDR3 is CAWSVPRRSSGNTIYF. CDR3 in DNA: TGTGCCTGGAGTGTACCTCGCAGGAGCTCTGGAAACACCATATATTTT. The chain couples TRBV30 to TRBJ1-3; D is uncertain. Germline CDR1 reads GTSNPN; CDR2 reads SVGIG (reference sequence). V was clipped by 0 bases and J by 0 bases, with 12 bases between them. The CDR3 extends over 16 amino acids.

V usage is TRBV27 and J usage is TRBJ2-1; tentatively, D is TRBD2 (6 bases). The CDR3 has 14 amino acids. CDR1 MNHEY and CDR2 SMNVEV come from the germline V gene (reference sequence). V was cut by 5 bases and J by 2 bases, with 10 bases left in between. The CDR3 is CASSAGIPYNEQFF. Written as DNA, the CDR3 is TGTGCCAGCAGTGCGGGGATCCCCTACAATGAGCAGTTCTTC.

The chain's CDR3 is CAWSVLGTGTSYEQYF. In DNA, the CDR3 is TGTGCCTGGAGTGTCCTAGGGACAGGGACTTCCTACGAGCAGTACTTC. The rearrangement links TRBV30 to TRBJ2-7; TRBD1 matches 9 bases. This CDR3 contains 16 residues. The V and J ends lost 0 bases and 1 base, in that order; junction bases with no gene match: 7. CDR1 is GTSNPN, CDR2 SVGIG, per germline (reference sequence).

The chain recombines TRBV28 with TRBJ1-1, with TRBD1 as a possible D gene (6 bases). Germline lookup yields CDR1 MDHEN and CDR2 SYDVKM. CDR3 length: 14 residues. Deletions cut 1 base from V and 5 bases from J, with 11 bases between. As DNA, the CDR3 is TGTGCCAGCAGTTTATCAGGGGTGAGGACTGAAGCTTTCTTT. Its protein product is CASSLSGVRTEAFF.

This chain connects TRBV21-1 to TRBJ2-5; TRBD2, the D gene given by the table, was not confirmed from the DNA. TRBV21-1 counts as a pseudogene. This CDR3 spans 20 amino acids. The CDR3 DNA is TGTGCCAGCAGCAAAGACAGGCAGACTAGCGGGAGGGCCGAGCAAGAGACCCAGTACTTC. Encoded protein: CASSKDRQTSGRAEQETQYF.

The chain combines TRBV7-9 with TRBJ2-3, with TRBD2 matching over 10 bases. The V segment lost 1 base and the J segment 0 bases; nucleotides outside the gene matches: 7. CDR3 size: 18 residues. CDR1 is SEHNR and CDR2 is FQNEAQ in the germline V gene (reference sequence). The chain's CDR3 is CASSLVITSGVSTDTQYF. The CDR3 DNA reads as TGTGCCAGCAGCTTAGTGATTACTAGCGGGGTTAGCACAGATACGCAGTATTTT.